This T cell receptor (beta chain) was recovered during a study of blood T cell repertoires in COVID-19. Turning to the study itself: PBMCs, B-cell-depleted T cells, or T cells provided the cDNA or gDNA that made up the material.

All enrollees were about 18 to 100 years old and from 25 or so US areas. Symptom resolution, clearance, or two negative PCRs marked the recovered donors of Cohort 3. Germline CDR1 SEHNR, CDR2 FQNEAQ (reference sequence). The CDR3 consists of 17 residues. V was pared by 5 bases and J by 0 bases, with 10 bases of the junction left unmatched. Per the study methods: Nucleated cell number was recorded as an estimate derived from reference gene primer amplification. Libraries were prepared by immunoSEQ multiplex PCR; TCRdb keeps only in-frame clonotypes and omits some of them. That table furnishes V, J and clone size, whereas the DNA furnished D and trimming. The repertoire has roughly 230,000 clones, 80% to 85% of them found once; the top ten carry more than 3%.

The sample comprised PBMCs or T cells enriched from blood (not recorded which). The chain has TRBV7-9 and TRBJ2-4; 7 bases map to TRBD1. This sequence was found in a man aged 45-65 years who had recovered from COVID-19. The CDR3 DNA reads as TGTGCCAGCAGCGCGACGGGACAGTTGGTAGCCAAAAACATTCAGTACTTC. Its protein is CASSATGQLVAKNIQYF.